This T cell receptor (beta chain) emerged from a study of identical twins. The CDR3 is made up of 13 amino acids. V was shortened by 6 bases and J by 8 bases, with 14 bases between the two germline ends. This clonotype was seen at least ten times. The donor group consisted entirely of healthy Caucasians. TCRdb used MiXCR to reprocess the 5' RACE reads, holding one entry per CDR3 protein. This table has roughly 720,000 distinct CDR3 sequences, roughly 20% appearing once. In addition, the sample was reused for a study of T cells expressing NK-cell markers. That investigation notes: In several donors, dominant clonotypes made up about 25-65% of CD3+CD56-NKG2C+ cells.

The origin of this receptor is a woman between 18 and 29 years old in good health. The rearrangement uses TRBV12-3 or TRBV12-4 and TRBJ2-1; tentatively, D is TRBD1 or TRBD2 (6 bases each). The sequenced sample consisted of PBMCs. The CDR3 spells CASSLDGGHEQFF. Written as DNA, the CDR3 is TGTGCCAGCAGCCTCGATGGGGGGCATGAGCAGTTCTTC.